A selection of T cell receptor beta chains follows, all from one sample in a study of T cells in Graves' hyperthyroidism and ophthalmopathy. TCRdb itself ran the multiplex PCR reads through MiXCR, one entry per CDR3 protein. The repertoire has a few hundred thousand distinct CDR3 sequences, roughly 15% of them found once; the top ten carry roughly 15%. The sample was blood. These TCRs come from a woman in her thirties or forties with Graves' hyperthyroidism that later progressed to Graves' ophthalmopathy. CDR3s include the opening cysteine and the closing phenylalanine or tryptophan. The order of the fields is J gene, clone size, D gene, V gene, CDR3 length, CDR3 DNA, CDR3 protein. The D gene is left open where the match is weak. Clone sizes are given selectively: once, few, many, or a class where the clone is expanded.

TRBJ2-7 many TRBD2 TRBV27 13 TGTGCCAGCAGTTCACTACTAGCGGCGGAGCAGTACTTC CASSSLLAAEQYF
TRBJ2-1 - - TRBV4-1 13 TGCGCCAGCAGCCAAGTAGGAGGGAATGAGCAGTTCTTC CASSQVGGNEQFF
TRBJ2-3 many TRBD1 TRBV3-1 16 TGTGCCAGCAGCCATGGACAGGGCGGATGGTCAGATACGCAGTATTTT CASSHGQGGWSDTQYF
TRBJ2-2 - TRBD2 TRBV5-1 17 TGCGCCAGCAGCCTGACGAAGACTAGCGGGAACGCCGGGGAGCTGTTTTTT CASSLTKTSGNAGELFF
TRBJ1-3 few - TRBV30 14 TGTGCCTGGAGTCTACGGAGACAGGGAAACACCATATATTTT CAWSLRRQGNTIYF
TRBJ2-1 many - TRBV19 15 TGTGCCAGTAGAAAAAGGGGCGGGATCGACAATGAGCAGTTCTTC CASRKRGGIDNEQFF
TRBJ2-7 few TRBD2 TRBV20-1 15 TGCAGTGCTAGAGATGCGGGAGGGTTCTCCTACGAGCAGTACTTC CSARDAGGFSYEQYF
TRBJ2-1 many - TRBV19 14 TGTGCCAGTAAACGCAGGGGACCCTACAATGAGCAGTTCTTC CASKRRGPYNEQFF
TRBJ2-1 many - TRBV20-1 15 TGCAGTGCTATCACTTATCCAAGCGGATACAATGAGCAGTTCTTC CSAITYPSGYNEQFF
TRBJ1-1 many - TRBV9 16 TGTGCCAGCAGCGCCTCGGGATGGCCCAGGAACACTGAAGCTTTCTTT CASSASGWPRNTEAFF
TRBJ1-2 many TRBD1 TRBV29-1 12 TGCAGCGTCCGGGGACAGGGAGGAGGCTACACCTTC CSVRGQGGGYTF
TRBJ1-1 many - TRBV6-5 15 TGTGCCAGCAGTTACTTTAGGGGCCTGAGCACTGAAGCTTTCTTT CASSYFRGLSTEAFF
TRBJ1-1 - - TRBV30 16 TGTGCCTGGAGCCCTCAATTTGGGTCGCTGTTGACTGAAGCTTTCTTT CAWSPQFGSLLTEAFF
TRBJ2-1 many - TRBV7-3 16 TGTGCCAGCAGCTTAGTCCCGGGGGAATCCTACAATGAGCAGTTCTTC CASSLVPGESYNEQFF
TRBJ2-5 many - TRBV10-3 13 TGTGCCATCGGGCCGGGGGCCCGGGAGACCCAGTACTTC CAIGPGARETQYF
TRBJ2-7 many - TRBV20-1 12 TGCAGTGCTAGTTCCAGAACATACGAGCAGTACTTC CSASSRTYEQYF
TRBJ1-1 many TRBD1 TRBV10-3 12 TGTGCCATCAGTAATAGACAGGGCCCGGCTTTCTTT CAISNRQGPAFF
TRBJ2-7 many - TRBV2 16 TGTGCCAGCAGTGCCTCTTCCCGGGGTTCTGTCCACGAGCAGTACTTC CASSASSRGSVHEQYF
TRBJ1-1 many TRBD1 TRBV11-2 13 TGTGCCAGCAGCCCCCGGACAGGAGAGTCGGCTTTCTTT CASSPRTGESAFF
TRBJ2-3 - - TRBV5-1 14 TGCGCCAGCAGCCTCGTACCCCCCACAGATACGCAGTATTTT CASSLVPPTDTQYF
TRBJ2-2 many - TRBV12-3/TRBV12-4 13 TGTGCCAGCAGTTTTTCGGAAGGGGGGGAGCTGTTTTTT CASSFSEGGELFF
TRBJ2-3 - TRBD2 TRBV5-5 18 TGTGCCAGCAGCTTGGATAGGTGGTTGGTGGGAGGGACAGATACGCAGTATTTT CASSLDRWLVGGTDTQYF
TRBJ2-3 - TRBD2 TRBV3-1 15 TGTGCCAGCAGGCAAACTAGCGGGAGAACAAATACGCAGTATTTT CASRQTSGRTNTQYF
TRBJ1-2 many - TRBV11-2 11 TGTGCCAGCAGCTTCGGGGTAGGCTACACCTTC CASSFGVGYTF
TRBJ2-7 many TRBD2 TRBV27 15 TGTGCCAGCAGTTTATCCCCTAGCGGAACCTACGAGCAGTACTTC CASSLSPSGTYEQYF
TRBJ1-3 many - TRBV4-1 15 TGCGCCAGCAGCCAAGATACAAGCTCTGGAAACACCATATATTTT CASSQDTSSGNTIYF
TRBJ1-3 many - TRBV25-1 17 TGTGCCAGCAGTGAGAGACGTAGCGAATCCTCTGGAAACACCATATATTTT CASSERRSESSGNTIYF
TRBJ2-7 few TRBD2 TRBV11-2 15 TGTGCCAGCAGCCCCCGTAGCGGGAGGGCCTACGAGCAGTACTTC CASSPRSGRAYEQYF
TRBJ2-5 few TRBD2 TRBV27 17 TGTGCCAGCAGTTTAGTGAAGGGGACTAGCGGGTCGGAGACCCAGTACTTC CASSLVKGTSGSETQYF
TRBJ2-3 many - TRBV29-1 12 TGCAGCGGTCGTAGGGGTCAGGATACGCAGTATTTT CSGRRGQDTQYF
TRBJ2-1 many - TRBV20-1 16 TGCAGTGCTAGAGACAGGCCCTATGCGTTAGACAATGAGCAGTTCTTC CSARDRPYALDNEQFF
TRBJ1-1 many TRBD1 TRBV6-2/TRBV6-3 15 TGTGCCAGCAGTTACAGGACAGGGGGGTTCACTGAAGCTTTCTTT CASSYRTGGFTEAFF
TRBJ2-5 many TRBD2 TRBV7-7 13 TGTGCTAGCAGCTTAGTCCTAGCGGCGACCCAGTACTTC CASSLVLAATQYF
TRBJ1-2 many - TRBV5-8 13 TGTGCCAGTAACAGGGTGGGATGGTATGGCTACACCTTC CASNRVGWYGYTF
TRBJ2-2 many - TRBV2 13 TGTGCCAGCAGTGCCAGGGTCGCCGGGGAGCTGTTTTTT CASSARVAGELFF
TRBJ2-3 many TRBD1 TRBV15 15 TGTGCCACCAGCAGAGGGACAGGGGGCGCAGATACGCAGTATTTT CATSRGTGGADTQYF
TRBJ2-7 many - TRBV7-2 15 TGTGCCAGCAGCTGGACATCGGGGAGCTCCTACGAGCAGTACTTC CASSWTSGSSYEQYF
TRBJ2-2 many TRBD2 TRBV6-1 16 TGTGCCAGCAAACCAGCGGGAGGGCCGGTCACCGGGGAGCTGTTTTTT CASKPAGGPVTGELFF
TRBJ1-3 few TRBD1 TRBV5-6 15 TGTGCCAGCAGCCGACAGGGAAGCTCTGGAAACACCATATATTTT CASSRQGSSGNTIYF
TRBJ2-7 once - TRBV27 14 TGTGCCAGCAGTTCCGTCGGGAGTCTCTACGAGCAGTACTTC CASSSVGSLYEQYF
TRBJ2-5 many - TRBV6-2/TRBV6-3 13 TGTGCCAGCAGTTCCCCGGGGAAAGAGACCCAGTACTTC CASSSPGKETQYF
TRBJ2-3 - - TRBV2 13 TGTGCCAGCACCGAGGAGGGAGTGGGTACGCAGTATTTT CASTEEGVGTQYF
TRBJ1-5 few - TRBV7-8 14 TGTGCCAGCAGCTTAGCCCGTAGCAATCAGCCCCAGCATTTT CASSLARSNQPQHF
TRBJ1-5 few TRBD1 TRBV6-6 17 TGTGCCAGCAGTTACCGACAGGGGAAAAACCTCAATCAGCCCCAGCATTTT CASSYRQGKNLNQPQHF
TRBJ1-1 - - TRBV30 12 TGTTCCTGGAGTGATTGGGGCACTGAAGCTTTCTTT CSWSDWGTEAFF
TRBJ1-3 - - TRBV7-8 15 TGTGCCAGCAGCTTAGTGGCCCTACCTGGAAACACCATATATTTT CASSLVALPGNTIYF
TRBJ1-5 few TRBD1 TRBV5-5 14 TGTGCCAGCAGACCAGGACAGGGGAATCAGCCCCAGCATTTT CASRPGQGNQPQHF
TRBJ2-1 - TRBD2 TRBV4-1 14 TGCGCCAGCAGCCAAGATAGCGGGGGGGGTGAGCAGTTCTTC CASSQDSGGGEQFF
TRBJ2-7 few - TRBV3-1 15 TGTGCCAGCAGCCAAGACGCAGTAACCGGAGGCGAGCAGTACTTC CASSQDAVTGGEQYF
TRBJ1-1 many - TRBV30 11 TGTGCCTGGAGTTTGCAGGGGGAAGCTTTCTTT CAWSLQGEAFF
TRBJ2-7 many TRBD1 TRBV28 15 TGTGCCAGCCTCGGGCCGGGTACAGGGGACTACGAGCAGTACTTC CASLGPGTGDYEQYF
TRBJ2-7 many TRBD2 TRBV28 15 TGTGCCAGCAGTCACACTAGCGGAGGTACCTACGAGCAGTACTTC CASSHTSGGTYEQYF
TRBJ2-1 many - TRBV24-1 12 TGTGCCACCAGTGATTTCTACAATGAGCAGTTCTTC CATSDFYNEQFF
TRBJ1-1 many - TRBV28 14 TGTGCCAGCAGTTTAGCAGAATCTGGGACTGAAGCTTTCTTT CASSLAESGTEAFF
TRBJ2-1 many - TRBV9 14 TGTGCCAGCAGCGAATACATGAATAACAATGAGCAGTTCTTC CASSEYMNNNEQFF
TRBJ2-5 few TRBD1 TRBV2 15 TGTGCCAGCAGGAGACAGGGGGGGGGGCAAGAGACCCAGTACTTC CASRRQGGGQETQYF